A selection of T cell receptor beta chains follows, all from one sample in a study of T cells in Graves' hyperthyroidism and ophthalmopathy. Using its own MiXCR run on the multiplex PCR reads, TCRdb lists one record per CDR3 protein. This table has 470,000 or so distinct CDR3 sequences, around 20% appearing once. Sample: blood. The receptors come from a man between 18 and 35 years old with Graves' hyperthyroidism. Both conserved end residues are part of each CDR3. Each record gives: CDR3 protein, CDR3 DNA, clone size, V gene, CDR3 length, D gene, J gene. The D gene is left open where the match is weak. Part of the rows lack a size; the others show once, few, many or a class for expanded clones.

cdr3_aa: CASSSREVGMNTEAFF
cdr3_nt: TGCGCCAGCAGCTCGAGAGAAGTGGGGATGAACACTGAAGCTTTCTTT
clone_size: many
v_call: TRBV5-1
cdr3_length: 16
d_call: .
j_call: TRBJ1-1

cdr3_aa: CASSNRDRLFRNTEAFF
cdr3_nt: TGTGCCAGCAGTAACCGGGACAGGTTGTTTCGGAACACTGAAGCTTTCTTT
clone_size: many
v_call: TRBV6-4
cdr3_length: 17
d_call: TRBD1
j_call: TRBJ1-1

cdr3_aa: CASSDRENVAFF
cdr3_nt: TGTGCCAGCAGTGACAGGGAGAATGTGGCTTTCTTT
clone_size: many
v_call: TRBV2
cdr3_length: 12
d_call: .
j_call: TRBJ1-1

cdr3_aa: CASSDLLAGATYEQYF
cdr3_nt: TGCGCCAGCAGCGATTTACTAGCGGGGGCCACCTACGAGCAGTACTTC
clone_size: many
v_call: TRBV10-2
cdr3_length: 16
d_call: TRBD2
j_call: TRBJ2-7

cdr3_aa: CSARASRQGVSYEQYF
cdr3_nt: TGCAGTGCTAGAGCTAGCCGACAGGGAGTATCCTACGAGCAGTACTTC
clone_size: few
v_call: TRBV20-1
cdr3_length: 16
d_call: TRBD1
j_call: TRBJ2-7

cdr3_aa: CATARGSANQPQHF
cdr3_nt: TGTGCCACAGCGAGAGGGAGCGCGAATCAGCCCCAGCATTTT
clone_size: .
v_call: TRBV15
cdr3_length: 14
d_call: .
j_call: TRBJ1-5

cdr3_aa: CASSLAGINTGELFF
cdr3_nt: TGTGCCAGCAGCTTAGCAGGGATCAACACCGGGGAGCTGTTTTTT
clone_size: few
v_call: TRBV11-1
cdr3_length: 15
d_call: .
j_call: TRBJ2-2

cdr3_aa: CASSSWDRLTGELFF
cdr3_nt: TGTGCCAGCAGTTCCTGGGACAGGCTCACCGGGGAGCTGTTTTTT
clone_size: .
v_call: TRBV6-2/TRBV6-3
cdr3_length: 15
d_call: TRBD1
j_call: TRBJ2-2

cdr3_aa: CASRAGTGGHQPQHF
cdr3_nt: TGTGCCAGCAGAGCTGGGACAGGGGGACATCAGCCCCAGCATTTT
clone_size: .
v_call: TRBV2
cdr3_length: 15
d_call: TRBD1
j_call: TRBJ1-5

cdr3_aa: CASSEDSGRWYEQYF
cdr3_nt: TGCGCCAGCAGTGAAGATAGCGGGAGGTGGTACGAGCAGTACTTC
clone_size: .
v_call: TRBV10-1
cdr3_length: 15
d_call: TRBD2
j_call: TRBJ2-7

cdr3_aa: CASGNGYTF
cdr3_nt: TGTGCCAGCGGAAATGGCTACACCTTC
clone_size: many
v_call: TRBV12-3/TRBV12-4
cdr3_length: 9
d_call: .
j_call: TRBJ1-2